These 31 T cell receptor beta chains share one sample of origin, sequenced in a study of regulatory T cells in long-lasting Graves disease. Time point denoted: persistent/refractory GD, antithyroid drugs over 5 years with positive TRAb. The authors made the TCR library using RNA they extracted from PBMCs. Arm-PCR of CDR3 regions and iRepertoire HTBI primers were used to build TCR beta libraries. TCRdb independently ran MiXCR on the multiplex PCR reads; one entry per CDR3 protein. Of 400,000 to 600,000 distinct CDR3 sequences in the sample, 20% to 25% are singletons; the top ten hold 6.5% to 9%. Here the sequenced sample was peripheral blood mononuclear cells (PBMCs), taken when the disease was refractory, from a patient treated with antithyroid drugs. These receptor sequences come from a female donor with Graves disease.

The chain joins TRBV29-1 to TRBJ1-1; D remains unclear. CDR1 is SQVTM and CDR2 is ANQGSEA in the germline V gene. CDR3 length equals 14 residues. Deletions cut 2 bases from V and 0 bases from J, with 10 bases between. The CDR3 protein is CSVEPRLVNTEAFF. The DNA for the CDR3 is TGCAGCGTTGAACCCCGGTTGGTGAACACTGAAGCTTTCTTT. Together with reference TRBV29-1 and TRBJ1-1, the CDR3 gives the full variable domain: SAVISQKPSRDICQRGTSLTIQCQVDSQVTMMFWYRQQPGQSLTLIATANQGSEATYESGFVIDKFPISRPNLTFSTLTVSNMSPEDSSIYLCSVEPRLVNTEAFFGQGTRLTVV.

The gene calls are TRBV6-1 and TRBJ1-5; 10 positions match TRBD1. V was pared by 5 bases and J by 7 bases, with 8 bases of the junction left unmatched. The CDR3 has 15 amino acids. The germline CDR1 and CDR2 sequences are MNHNS and SASEGT. CDR3 sequence: CASSNRGQGIQPQHF. CDR3 nucleotide sequence: TGTGCCAGCAGTAACAGGGGACAGGGGATACAGCCCCAGCATTTT.

This clonotype was seen ten or more times. Written as DNA, the CDR3 is TGTGCCAGCAGTGGCCGGCGGACAGGGCACTCCTACGAGCAGTACTTC. It encodes CASSGRRTGHSYEQYF. The rearrangement joins TRBV12-3 or TRBV12-4 to TRBJ2-7; 8 nucleotides match TRBD1. J gave up 0 bases and V 5 bases, and 9 bases lay outside the gene matches. This CDR3 comprises 16 residues.

This clonotype was counted a few times. The genes are TRBV20-1 and TRBJ2-7; 8 nucleotides align to TRBD1. Germline values: CDR1 DFQATT, CDR2 SNEGSKA (reference sequence). The CDR3 runs to 13 residues. Trimming at V came to 5 bases and at J to 2 bases, leaving 5 bases not matched to a gene. The CDR3 DNA sequence: TGCAGTGCTCCGAGGACAGGGACCTACGAGCAGTACTTC. Protein sequence: CSAPRTGTYEQYF.

In this sample, this clonotype turned up many times. J is TRBJ1-1 and V is TRBV2; unclear D gene. CDR1 and CDR2 from the germline V gene are SNHLY and FYNNEI. Trimming removed 4 bases at V and 1 base at J, with 10 bases between. This CDR3 is 14 amino acids long. The CDR3 loop is CASSGRQGNTEAFF. The CDR3 region has the DNA TGTGCCAGCAGTGGCCGACAAGGGAACACTGAAGCTTTCTTT.

In nucleotides, the CDR3 is TGCAGCGTTGTCCGAAGCGACTCAAGACGGGGCACTGAAGCTTTCTTT. It codes for CSVVRSDSRRGTEAFF. This rearrangement joins TRBV29-1 to TRBJ1-1; D unclear. The ends were cut back, 4 bases at V and 4 bases at J, with 22 bases in the middle. This CDR3 contains 16 residues. In germline, CDR1 is SQVTM, CDR2 ANQGSEA. Using reference TRBV29-1 and TRBJ1-1 for the parts outside the CDR3, the full variable domain is SAVISQKPSRDICQRGTSLTIQCQVDSQVTMMFWYRQQPGQSLTLIATANQGSEATYESGFVIDKFPISRPNLTFSTLTVSNMSPEDSSIYLCSVVRSDSRRGTEAFFGQGTRLTVV.

The chain joins TRBV9 to TRBJ1-2; 7 bases agree with TRBD1. Germline trimming cut 0 bases from V and 0 bases from J; bases unmatched to any gene: 8. The CDR3 is 17 amino acids. Germline CDR1 SGDLS, CDR2 YYNGEE. The CDR3 bases are TGTGCCAGCAGCGTAGTTCAGGGGGTTCAAGCTAACTATGGCTACACCTTC. Translation gives CASSVVQGVQANYGYTF.

This clonotype was counted ten times or more. The V gene is TRBV20-1, the J gene TRBJ2-7; D unclear. Deletions cut 5 bases from V and 10 bases from J, with 15 bases between. The CDR3 runs 11 residues. CDR1 is DFQATT and CDR2 is SNEGSKA in the germline V gene (reference sequence). The CDR3 DNA reads as TGCAGTGCTCTTACTACCGAGGCCCAGTACTTC. This translates into CSALTTEAQYF.

There are many counts of this clonotype. The chain employs TRBV6-1 and TRBJ1-1; a weak D match, TRBD1 (6 bases). Trimming pared 7 bases from V and 5 bases from J, leaving 14 bases between. The CDR3 spans 13 residues. Germline V lookup: CDR1 MNHNS, CDR2 SASEGT. The CDR3 sequence is CASTRGGWTEAFF. For the CDR3, the DNA is TGTGCCAGCACAAGGGGGGGATGGACTGAAGCTTTCTTT.

The chain recombines TRBV6-2 or TRBV6-3 with TRBJ1-2, with D possibly matching TRBD1 (6 bases). CDR3 size: 13 residues. Trimming left V 6 bases short and J 2 bases short, with 10 bases between. Germline lookup yields CDR1 MNHEY and CDR2 SVGEGT. The CDR3 sequence: CASRTGYNYGYTF. Written as DNA, the CDR3 is TGTGCCAGCAGGACAGGTTACAACTATGGCTACACCTTC.

This clonotype came up many times. The chain employs TRBV6-1 and TRBJ1-1, with D unresolved. Germline values: CDR1 MNHNS, CDR2 SASEGT. The ends were cut back, 7 bases at V and 1 base at J, with 10 bases in the middle. The CDR3 sequence is 13 residues long. The chain's CDR3 is CASKLQQNTEAFF. In DNA, the CDR3 is TGTGCCAGCAAACTACAGCAGAACACTGAAGCTTTCTTT.

This clonotype was observed at least ten times. The chain carries TRBV12-3 or TRBV12-4 and TRBJ2-7, with D possibly being TRBD1 (6 bases). Trimming pared 5 bases from V and 4 bases from J, leaving 30 bases between. This CDR3 comprises 19 residues. In DNA form, the CDR3 reads TGTGCCAGCAGTCAAGTACGCCTTTCCGGGACACCGGCCCTATACGAGCAGTACTTC. Its protein product is CASSQVRLSGTPALYEQYF.

This clonotype occurred many times. This chain links TRBV11-2 with TRBJ1-1; a possible D gene is TRBD1 (6 bases). The CDR3 runs to 13 residues. Between the trimmed V and J ends, which lost 2 bases and 8 bases, there was a span of 12 bases. CDR1 SGHAT and CDR2 FQNNGV come from the germline V gene. The CDR3 sequence: CASSLIQGHEAFF. The CDR3 nucleotides read TGTGCCAGCAGCTTAATTCAGGGGCACGAAGCTTTCTTT.

The table lists this clonotype with a few counts. The chain carries TRBV20-1 and TRBJ1-2, with 9 bases lining up with TRBD1. The CDR3 spans 13 residues. V lost 6 bases and J lost 5; bases outside the gene matches: 7. The germline V gene has CDR1 DFQATT and CDR2 SNEGSKA (reference sequence). Here the CDR3 reads CSAKETGGYGYTF. CDR3 nucleotide sequence: TGCAGTGCCAAAGAGACAGGGGGTTATGGCTACACCTTC.

The chain has TRBV14 and TRBJ2-1; 7 bases fit TRBD2. CDR1 is SGHDN and CDR2 is FVKESK in the germline V gene. CDR3 length: 13 amino acids. Trimming cost V 1 base and J 13 bases; bases outside gene matches: 7. CDR3 nucleotides: TGTGCCAGCAGCCAAGGCCGGACTAGTGATCAGTTCTTC. Its protein product is CASSQGRTSDQFF. Looking up the rest from reference TRBV14 and TRBJ2-1 gives the full variable domain: EAGVTQFPSHSVIEKGQTVTLRCDPISGHDNLYWYRRVMGKEIKFLLHFVKESKQDESGMPNNRFLAERTGGTYSTLKVQPAELEDSGVYFCASSQGRTSDQFFGPGTRLTVL.

On this clonotype: A much more abundant neighbour one base away suggests this may be a read error. The chain uses TRBV5-1 and TRBJ1-2, with D perhaps matching TRBD1 (6 bases). The length of the CDR3 is 16 residues. Trimming stripped 4 bases from V and 6 bases from J, with 22 bases between. From germline, CDR1 is SGHRS and CDR2 YFSETQ. This CDR3 reads CASSDRDKPRWDGYTF. In DNA, the CDR3 is TGCGCCAGCAGCGACCGGGACAAACCTCGATGGGATGGCTACACCTTC.

This clonotype was seen many times. J is TRBJ2-7 and V is TRBV7-2; 13 bases align to TRBD2. V lost 5 bases, J lost 6 bases, and 7 bases stayed unmatched. The CDR3 loop spans 15 amino acids. Germline V gives CDR1 SGHTA, CDR2 FQGNSA. Here the CDR3 DNA reads TGTGCCAGCAGCCCAGGACTAGCGGGAGCCCTCGAGCAGTACTTC. Translated, it gives CASSPGLAGALEQYF.

This clonotype came up many times. The chain couples TRBV28 to TRBJ1-5; D possibly corresponds to TRBD1 (5 bases). CDR1 is MDHEN, CDR2 SYDVKM, per germline. This CDR3 is built from 16 residues. V was pared by 3 bases and J by 6 bases, with 18 bases between. The DNA for the CDR3 is TGTGCCAGCAGTTTCCATGGGAGGGGAGTCGGTCAGCCCCAGCATTTT. Protein product: CASSFHGRGVGQPQHF.

This clonotype was counted ten times or more. The DNA of the CDR3 is TGTGCCAGTAGTAGTGGGACTAGCTACGCCTACGAGCAGTACTTC. Protein sequence: CASSSGTSYAYEQYF. The chain is built from TRBV19 and TRBJ2-7, with 9 bases lining up with TRBD2. The CDR3 consists of 15 residues. Germline V gene lookup returns CDR1 LNHDA and CDR2 SQIVND (reference sequence). The ends lost 4 bases at V and 2 bases at J; junction bases unmatched: 6. The full variable domain, its missing parts supplied by reference TRBV19 and TRBJ2-7, is DGGITQSPKYLFRKEGQNVTLSCEQNLNHDAMYWYRQDPGQGLRLIYYSQIVNDFQKGDIAEGYSVSREKKESFPLTVTSAQKNPTAFYLCASSSGTSYAYEQYFGPGTRLTVT.

The genes are TRBV20-1 and TRBJ1-6, with D uncertain. V gave up 0 bases and J gave up 0 bases, with 12 bases separating them. The CDR3 runs 17 residues. Germline lookup yields CDR1 DFQATT and CDR2 SNEGSKA (reference sequence). The CDR3: CSAREGIPSSYNSPLHF. CDR3 DNA sequence: TGCAGTGCTAGAGAGGGGATTCCGAGCTCCTATAATTCACCCCTCCACTTT.

This clonotype was recorded a few times. The chain carries TRBV29-1 and TRBJ1-2; 9 bases align to TRBD1. The germline V gene encodes CDR1 SQVTM and CDR2 ANQGSEA. The CDR3 has 13 amino acids. Germline trimming cut 4 bases from V and 6 bases from J; bases unmatched to any gene: 6. CDR3 loop: CSVGGTGSDGYTF. The DNA of the CDR3 is TGCAGCGTTGGAGGGACAGGGAGCGATGGCTACACCTTC. Based on the CDR3 plus reference TRBV29-1 and TRBJ1-2, the full variable domain is SAVISQKPSRDICQRGTSLTIQCQVDSQVTMMFWYRQQPGQSLTLIATANQGSEATYESGFVIDKFPISRPNLTFSTLTVSNMSPEDSSIYLCSVGGTGSDGYTFGSGTRLTVV.

This clonotype was picked up many times. This rearrangement joins TRBV28 to TRBJ1-2; D possibly corresponds to TRBD1 (5 bases). Trimming took off 3 bases at V and 8 bases at J, with 16 bases between the two ends. The CDR3 sequence is 14 residues long. Per germline, CDR1 MDHEN and CDR2 SYDVKM. CDR3 sequence: CASSFDSDLPGYTF. Here the CDR3 DNA reads TGTGCCAGCAGTTTTGACAGTGACTTGCCCGGCTACACCTTC.

This clonotype was recorded at least ten times. This sequence joins TRBV2 and TRBJ2-5; the D call may be TRBD1 or TRBD2 (7 bases each). Trimming removed 7 bases at V and 2 bases at J, with 20 bases between. This CDR3 has 16 amino acids. Germline CDR1 is SNHLY and CDR2 is FYNNEI. The CDR3 spells CASTGRGTKRQETQYF. CDR3 in DNA: TGTGCCAGCACCGGCAGGGGGACTAAGCGACAAGAGACCCAGTACTTC.

The chain joins TRBV5-1 to TRBJ1-2; no firm D call. The CDR3 is made up of 15 amino acids. Trimming removed 4 bases at V and 7 bases at J, with 20 bases between. Germline V gene data show CDR1 as SGHRS and CDR2 as YFSETQ. CDR3 residues: CASSALAWPERGYTF. The CDR3, as DNA: TGCGCCAGCAGCGCCCTGGCTTGGCCGGAGCGTGGCTACACCTTC.

This clonotype was counted many times. The chain uses TRBV6-5 and TRBJ1-5, with 8 positions matching TRBD1. In germline, CDR1 is MNHEY, CDR2 SVGAGI. V lost 2 bases, J lost 5 bases, and 5 bases stayed unmatched. CDR3 length: 15 residues. CDR3 DNA: TGTGCCAGCAGTTACCCAGGGGGCGCGTATCAGCCCCAGCATTTT. Its protein is CASSYPGGAYQPQHF.

The chain joins TRBV4-1 to TRBJ1-5, with 10 bases lining up with TRBD1. Germline lookup yields CDR1 MGHRA and CDR2 YSYEKL. Losses at the gene ends were 3 bases for V and 6 bases for J; bases not matched to a gene: 8. This CDR3 is 16 amino acids long. The chain's CDR3 is CASSQLGTGESQPQHF. The DNA of the CDR3 is TGCGCCAGCAGCCAGCTTGGGACAGGGGAAAGTCAGCCCCAGCATTTT.

This clonotype occurred many times. The chain uses TRBV28 and TRBJ1-6; 8 positions match TRBD1. Trimming removed 5 bases from V and 8 bases from J; junction bases left unmatched: 8. CDR1 is MDHEN and CDR2 is SYDVKM in the germline V gene. This CDR3 has 15 residues. The CDR3 spells CASSPSGQGYSPLHF. The CDR3 region has the DNA TGTGCCAGCAGTCCCTCCGGACAGGGATATTCACCCCTCCACTTT. The full variable domain, its missing parts supplied by reference TRBV28 and TRBJ1-6, is DVKVTQSSRYLVKRTGEKVFLECVQDMDHENMFWYRQDPGLGLRLIYFSYDVKMKEKGDIPEGYSVSREKKERFSLILESASTNQTSMYLCASSPSGQGYSPLHFGNGTRLTVT.

The rearrangement joins TRBV4-1 to TRBJ1-2, with 8 bases identical to TRBD1. CDR3 length: 15 residues. CDR1 is MGHRA and CDR2 is YSYEKL in the germline V gene. The trim removed 2 bases at V and 3 bases at J, leaving 5 bases unmatched. The CDR3 is CASSQPTGVHYGYTF. The CDR3 DNA reads as TGCGCCAGCAGCCAACCGACAGGGGTTCACTATGGCTACACCTTC.

The sample holds many counts of this clonotype. This chain connects TRBV3-1 to TRBJ1-1; the D is unclear. CDR1 and CDR2 from the germline V gene are LGHDT and YNNKEL (reference sequence). This CDR3 is 13 amino acids long. V was pared by 1 base and J by 1 base, with 4 bases between. In DNA, the CDR3 is TGTGCCAGCAGCCAAGGCACGAACACTGAAGCTTTCTTT. It yields the protein CASSQGTNTEAFF.

A few counts support this clonotype. The genes are TRBV3-1 and TRBJ2-7; 11 nucleotides match TRBD2. The V gene's germline CDR1 is LGHDT and CDR2 YNNKEL (reference sequence). This CDR3 is built from 16 residues. V gave up 7 bases and J gave up 6 bases; unmatched junction bases: 14. The DNA for the CDR3 is TGTGCCAGCAACCAGATAGCGGGAGGGCAGAAAACCGAGCAGTACTTC. Encoded protein: CASNQIAGGQKTEQYF.

The chain uses TRBV18 and TRBJ1-4, with 10 bases matching TRBD1. The CDR3 length is 19 residues. The junction had 11 bases not matched to a gene; V was cut back by 2 bases and J by 2 bases. CDR1 is KGHSH, CDR2 LQKENI, per germline. The CDR3 protein is CASSPDRGLRLVTNEKLFF. DNA of the CDR3: TGTGCCAGCTCACCAGACAGGGGGCTGCGGCTCGTGACTAATGAAAAACTGTTTTTT.